The clone carrying this T cell receptor (beta chain) appeared a single time. The sample originates from a study of blood T cell repertoires in COVID-19. Looking at the study overall: T cells, B-cell-depleted T cells, or PBMCs supplied cDNA or gDNA.

As originally analysed: Reference gene primer amplification gave estimated nucleated cell counts. The method was immunoSEQ multiplex PCR; TCRdb's version includes in-frame clones alone and lacks a portion of them. V, J and clone size were drawn from that table, and D and trimming were deduced from the DNA. In the table there are about 170,000 clones, approximately 90% of which are singletons. Seattle enrolled patients during active infection and tracked them longitudinally. The CDR3 totals 14 residues. Germline values: CDR1 SGHDT, CDR2 YYEEEE. V was cut by 2 bases and J by 4 bases, with 13 bases left in between.

This TCR was recovered from a man aged 18-30 years with COVID-19, enrolled during active disease. Input material: peripheral blood. The chain employs TRBV5-6 and TRBJ2-7; D is perhaps TRBD1 (6 bases). CDR3 nucleotide sequence: TGTGCCAGCAGCTTCTCAGGGGTTCTATACGAGCAGTACTTC. It encodes CASSFSGVLYEQYF.